These 20 T cell receptor beta chains were sequenced from one sample in a study of beta chain features in type 1 diabetes. Expressed TCRB transcripts got sequenced, as all isolated RNA was reverse transcribed. The table came from immunoSEQ multiplex PCR; TCRdb's copy has only in-frame clones and leaves some out. The data hold 220,000 or so clones, with around 68% observed a single time. Source material: naive CD4+ T cells from blood. Source of these receptors: a man between 25 and 39 years old in good health.

This chain uses TRBV29-1 with TRBJ2-7; unclear D gene. The CDR3 length is 15 residues. V was cut by 5 bases and J by 2 bases, with 19 bases left in between. Germline CDR1 reads SQVTM; CDR2 reads ANQGSEA. CDR3 in amino acids: CSVQVGGKSTYEQYF. The DNA for the CDR3 is TGCAGCGTTCAGGTAGGTGGGAAGTCCACCTACGAGCAGTACTTC.

This chain joins TRBV30 and TRBJ1-1, with 7 bases matching TRBD1. The CDR3 is 13 amino acids. The ends lost 2 bases at V and 4 bases at J; junction bases unmatched: 4. Germline V gene data show CDR1 as GTSNPN and CDR2 as SVGIG (reference sequence). The CDR3 is CAWSRQGFTEAFF. As DNA, the CDR3 is TGTGCCTGGAGTCGACAGGGCTTCACTGAAGCTTTCTTT.

The J gene is TRBJ2-3, the V gene TRBV7-9; D is undetermined. The V and J ends lost 5 bases and 1 base respectively, with 16 bases between them. There are 16 residues in the CDR3. Germline loops: CDR1 SEHNR, CDR2 FQNEAQ (reference sequence). The CDR3 DNA reads as TGTGCCAGCAGCCAAGGATGGCGTCGAGGCACAGATACGCAGTATTTT. It is translated as CASSQGWRRGTDTQYF.

This clone was detected only a few times. The CDR3 is CASSPGQGGGEQFF. The CDR3 coding sequence is TGTGCCAGCAGCCCGGGACAGGGTGGAGGTGAGCAGTTCTTC. The chain uses TRBV9 and TRBJ2-1, with 9 bases matching TRBD1. Germline V gene sequence: CDR1 SGDLS, CDR2 YYNGEE. The trim removed 4 bases at V and 9 bases at J, leaving 8 bases unmatched. The CDR3 loop spans 14 amino acids.

This clone came up a few times. The chain uses TRBV9 and TRBJ2-3; 9 bases are shared with TRBD2. The germline V gene has CDR1 SGDLS and CDR2 YYNGEE. The CDR3 has 14 residues. The ends lost 0 bases at V and 10 bases at J; junction bases unmatched: 6. CDR3 loop: CASSVDGSGGAQYF. The CDR3 DNA is TGTGCCAGCAGCGTAGATGGTAGCGGGGGAGCGCAGTATTTT.

This clone was seen once. CDR3 residues: CASSQDTSGDRAGELFF. CDR3 DNA: TGTGCCAGCAGCCAAGATACGTCGGGTGACAGGGCCGGGGAGCTGTTTTTT. The gene calls are TRBV4-2 and TRBJ2-2; 7 bases are a match to TRBD1. The CDR3 is 17 residues long. Germline trimming cut 0 bases from V and 6 bases from J; bases unmatched to any gene: 10. The germline gives CDR1 LGHNA, CDR2 YNFKEQ.

J is TRBJ2-3 and V is TRBV5-1, with 7 bases matching TRBD1. CDR1 and CDR2 (germline): SGHRS, YFSETQ. With 2 bases clipped from V and 3 bases from J, the junction kept 3 bases outside the gene matches. This CDR3 contains 14 residues. The DNA of the CDR3 is TGCGCCAGCAGCTTCGACAGGGTGACAGATACGCAGTATTTT. As protein: CASSFDRVTDTQYF.

This CDR3 is CASSPSGSYGYTF. In DNA form, the CDR3 reads TGTGCCAGCTCCCCCAGTGGGTCCTATGGCTACACCTTC. This rearrangement joins TRBV9 to TRBJ1-2; D is undetermined. Germline V gene data show CDR1 as SGDLS and CDR2 as YYNGEE. With 7 bases removed from V and 4 bases from J, the gap between germline ends came to 14 bases. This CDR3 has 13 amino acids.

The chain uses TRBV4-3 and TRBJ2-3; D might be TRBD1 (6 bases). Germline-derived CDR1 and CDR2 are LGHNA and YSLEER. V lost 4 bases to trimming and J lost 2 bases, with 7 bases between them. This CDR3 is 13 amino acids long. The CDR3: CASSRQATDTQYF. The CDR3 DNA sequence: TGCGCCAGCAGCCGACAGGCCACAGATACGCAGTATTTT.

The chain uses TRBV6-1 and TRBJ1-2; D remains ambiguous. The CDR3 is 12 amino acids. Trimming removed 4 bases at V and 2 bases at J, with 5 bases between. Per germline, CDR1 MNHNS and CDR2 SASEGT. CDR3 protein: CASSGRNYGYTF. The CDR3 DNA sequence: TGTGCCAGCAGTGGGAGAAACTATGGCTACACCTTC.

The V gene is TRBV15, the J gene TRBJ2-7; D gene unclear. CDR1 LNHNV and CDR2 YYDKDF come from the germline V gene (reference sequence). V was clipped by 1 base and J by 2 bases, with 6 bases between them. The length of the CDR3 is 13 residues. The CDR3 region has the DNA TGTGCCACCAGCAGAGCGCTAACCTACGAGCAGTACTTC. This gives the protein CATSRALTYEQYF.

This clone was observed a handful of times. The V gene is TRBV30, the J gene TRBJ1-1; 7 bases match TRBD1. With 0 bases clipped from V and 4 bases from J, the junction kept 5 bases outside the gene matches. Germline CDR1 GTSNPN, CDR2 SVGIG (reference sequence). The CDR3 consists of 14 residues. CDR3 nucleotides: TGTGCCTGGAGTGTATGGGCAGGGGGCACTGAAGCTTTCTTT. Its translation is CAWSVWAGGTEAFF.

In this sample, this clone turned up a few times. This sample includes further DNA sequences coding for the same CDR3. This sequence joins TRBV20-1 and TRBJ2-5; a possible D gene is TRBD2 (6 bases). There are 11 residues in the CDR3. The V gene lost 3 bases and the J gene lost 4 bases, with 6 bases spanning the gap. Germline values: CDR1 DFQATT, CDR2 SNEGSKA (reference sequence). In nucleotides, the CDR3 is TGCAGTGCTAGCGGGGGAGAGACCCAGTACTTC. It is translated as CSASGGETQYF.

A few counts support this clone. This chain links TRBV29-1 with TRBJ2-1; D tentatively fits TRBD1 or TRBD2 (5 bases each). V was clipped by 6 bases and J by 7 bases, with 19 bases between them. Germline CDR1 is SQVTM and CDR2 is ANQGSEA. There are 14 residues in the CDR3. CDR3 sequence reads: CSVGTTAPRNEQFF. CDR3 in DNA: TGCAGCGTCGGGACGACAGCCCCCCGTAATGAGCAGTTCTTC.

This sequence joins TRBV27 and TRBJ1-2, with 8 bases lining up with TRBD1. V lost 5 bases to trimming and J lost 6 bases; unmatched junction nucleotides: 8. From germline, CDR1 is MNHEY and CDR2 SMNVEV (reference sequence). The CDR3 covers 14 residues. CDR3 DNA: TGTGCCAGCAGTCTGACAGGGGAGAGTGATGGCTACACCTTC. Translation: CASSLTGESDGYTF.

CDR3 coding DNA: TGTGCCAGCAGCTTAGAAGGGACAGGGTTAAACATTCAGTACTTC. Translated, it gives CASSLEGTGLNIQYF. This chain joins TRBV7-9 and TRBJ2-4; 9 bases line up with TRBD1. Germline V gene lookup returns CDR1 SEHNR and CDR2 FQNEAQ (reference sequence). V shed 1 base, J shed 6 bases, and the junction held 4 bases outside the gene matches. The CDR3 extends over 15 amino acids.

This clone came up a few times. J is TRBJ2-3 and V is TRBV30, with D perhaps TRBD1 or TRBD2 (6 bases each). CDR3 length: 14 amino acids. V was cut by 0 bases and J by 6 bases, with 13 bases left in between. CDR1 is GTSNPN, CDR2 SVGIG, per germline (reference sequence). The CDR3 is CAWSVGGGHDTQYF. The CDR3 DNA follows: TGTGCCTGGAGTGTAGGAGGGGGACACGATACGCAGTATTTT.

This chain joins TRBV30 and TRBJ1-2; TRBD1 matches 9 bases. Germline-derived CDR1 and CDR2 are GTSNPN and SVGIG (reference sequence). Trimming took 2 bases from V and 4 from J; bases not matched to a gene: 8. The CDR3 is made up of 15 amino acids. The CDR3 loop reads CAWSITGGPGYGYTF. As DNA, the CDR3 is TGTGCCTGGAGTATAACAGGGGGCCCTGGCTATGGCTACACCTTC. Complete variable domain (other parts from reference TRBV30 and TRBJ1-2): SQTIHQWPATLVQPVGSPLSLECTVEGTSNPNLYWYRQAAGRGLQLLFYSVGIGQISSEVPQNLSASRPQDRQFILSSKKLLLSDSGFYLCAWSITGGPGYGYTFGSGTRLTVV.

V is TRBV9 and J is TRBJ1-1; D is unclear. Germline V gives CDR1 SGDLS, CDR2 YYNGEE. The CDR3 runs 14 residues. V was cut by 3 bases and J by 0 bases, with 9 bases left in between. The CDR3 nucleotides read TGTGCCAGCAGCGCCGGGATGCTGAACACTGAAGCTTTCTTT. Translated, it gives CASSAGMLNTEAFF.

V is TRBV4-2 and J is TRBJ2-3, with D unresolved. The CDR3 extends over 15 amino acids. With 3 bases removed from V and 2 bases from J, the gap between germline ends came to 12 bases. CDR1 LGHNA and CDR2 YNFKEQ come from the germline V gene. CDR3 sequence: CASSQLVGPTDTQYF. Written as DNA, the CDR3 is TGTGCCAGCAGCCAGTTGGTGGGCCCCACAGATACGCAGTATTTT.